The rows below give T cell receptor beta chains drawn from one sample of a study of tumor-infiltrating lymphocytes in oesophageal squamous cell carcinoma. Using its own MiXCR run on the PCR reads, TCRdb lists one record per CDR3 protein. The sample shows approximately 15,000 distinct CDR3 sequences, around 48% of them seen only once. The sample comprised esophageal tumor tissue. The receptors were gathered from a male donor with esophageal squamous cell carcinoma. The CDR3 runs from the conserved cysteine through the conserved F or W. The order of the fields is CDR3 length, D gene, V gene, clone size, J gene, CDR3 protein, CDR3 DNA. D genes are given only for firm matches. Clone size is shown for a subset of rows, as once, few, many or a class of expanded clone.

CDR3 length: 13; D gene: .; V gene: TRBV6-1; clone size: .; J gene: TRBJ2-7; CDR3 protein: CASSYGQSYEQYF; CDR3 DNA: TGTGCCAGCAGTTACGGACAGTCCTACGAGCAGTACTTC
CDR3 length: 13; D gene: .; V gene: TRBV14; clone size: few; J gene: TRBJ2-5; CDR3 protein: CASSPRPRETQYF; CDR3 DNA: TGTGCCAGCAGCCCTCGACCGCGAGAGACCCAGTACTTC
CDR3 length: 14; D gene: .; V gene: TRBV6-2/TRBV6-3; clone size: .; J gene: TRBJ2-5; CDR3 protein: CASSYSGGQETQYF; CDR3 DNA: TGTGCCAGCAGTTACTCGGGCGGACAAGAGACCCAGTACTTC
CDR3 length: 18; D gene: TRBD2; V gene: TRBV28; clone size: few; J gene: TRBJ2-1; CDR3 protein: CASSFPGTSGYSYNEQFF; CDR3 DNA: TGTGCCAGCAGTTTCCCCGGGACTAGCGGATACTCCTACAATGAGCAGTTCTTC
CDR3 length: 15; D gene: TRBD2; V gene: TRBV5-5; clone size: .; J gene: TRBJ2-1; CDR3 protein: CASSPIGRERDEQFF; CDR3 DNA: TGTGCCAGCAGCCCCATTGGGCGGGAGAGGGATGAGCAGTTCTTC
CDR3 length: 15; D gene: .; V gene: TRBV6-1; clone size: large; J gene: TRBJ1-1; CDR3 protein: CASIDLGTTNTEAFF; CDR3 DNA: TGTGCCAGCATAGACTTAGGTACGACGAACACTGAAGCTTTCTTT
CDR3 length: 18; D gene: .; V gene: TRBV7-3; clone size: .; J gene: TRBJ2-6; CDR3 protein: CASSLYSIFSSGANVLTF; CDR3 DNA: TGTGCCAGCAGCTTATATTCCATCTTTAGCTCTGGGGCCAACGTCCTGACTTTC
CDR3 length: 13; D gene: TRBD1; V gene: TRBV5-1; clone size: few; J gene: TRBJ1-2; CDR3 protein: CASSLQGAQGYTF; CDR3 DNA: TGCGCCAGCAGTTTACAGGGGGCGCAGGGCTACACCTTC
CDR3 length: 15; D gene: .; V gene: TRBV7-3; clone size: .; J gene: TRBJ2-4; CDR3 protein: CASSSRGTTTGELYF; CDR3 DNA: TGTGCCAGCAGCTCTCGGGGGACAACCACCGGGGAGCTGTACTTC
CDR3 length: 14; D gene: .; V gene: TRBV7-6; clone size: few; J gene: TRBJ2-3; CDR3 protein: CASSLASGTDTQYF; CDR3 DNA: TGTGCCAGCAGCTTAGCTAGCGGTACAGATACGCAGTATTTT
CDR3 length: 15; D gene: .; V gene: TRBV28; clone size: .; J gene: TRBJ2-1; CDR3 protein: CASSSLLGPQNEQFF; CDR3 DNA: TGTGCCAGCAGTTCCCTGCTCGGCCCACAAAATGAGCAGTTCTTC
CDR3 length: 16; D gene: TRBD1; V gene: TRBV12-3/TRBV12-4; clone size: medium-sized; J gene: TRBJ2-1; CDR3 protein: CASSPYRGESYNEQFF; CDR3 DNA: TGTGCCAGCAGTCCGTACAGGGGGGAATCCTACAATGAGCAGTTCTTC
CDR3 length: 15; D gene: .; V gene: TRBV28; clone size: many; J gene: TRBJ1-2; CDR3 protein: CASRPLPGYNYGYTF; CDR3 DNA: TGTGCCAGCAGGCCTCTTCCGGGATATAACTATGGCTACACCTTC
CDR3 length: 12; D gene: .; V gene: TRBV15; clone size: .; J gene: TRBJ1-2; CDR3 protein: CATSRDREGYTF; CDR3 DNA: TGTGCCACCAGCAGAGATAGGGAAGGCTACACCTTC
CDR3 length: 14; D gene: .; V gene: TRBV28; clone size: .; J gene: TRBJ2-3; CDR3 protein: CASSGHAGTDTQYF; CDR3 DNA: TGTGCCAGTTCCGGTCATGCTGGCACAGATACGCAGTATTTT
CDR3 length: 15; D gene: .; V gene: TRBV7-3; clone size: .; J gene: TRBJ1-1; CDR3 protein: CASSLDPGQNTEAFF; CDR3 DNA: TGTGCCAGCAGCTTGGATCCGGGCCAAAACACTGAAGCTTTCTTT
CDR3 length: 15; D gene: .; V gene: TRBV5-1; clone size: once; J gene: TRBJ2-5; CDR3 protein: CASSFGQQGLETQYF; CDR3 DNA: TGCGCCAGCAGCTTTGGCCAACAGGGTTTGGAGACCCAGTACTTC
CDR3 length: 14; D gene: .; V gene: TRBV6-1; clone size: many; J gene: TRBJ2-3; CDR3 protein: CASGLGGRADTQYF; CDR3 DNA: TGTGCCAGCGGACTAGGGGGCCGAGCAGATACGCAGTATTTT
CDR3 length: 19; D gene: TRBD2; V gene: TRBV11-2; clone size: .; J gene: TRBJ2-1; CDR3 protein: CASSARRLAGANSYNEQFF; CDR3 DNA: TGTGCCAGCAGCGCACGGCGACTAGCGGGCGCCAACTCCTACAATGAGCAGTTCTTC
CDR3 length: 12; D gene: .; V gene: TRBV5-1; clone size: once; J gene: TRBJ2-1; CDR3 protein: CASSVPSHNQFF; CDR3 DNA: TGCGCCAGCAGCGTTCCTAGCCACAATCAGTTCTTC
CDR3 length: 14; D gene: .; V gene: TRBV7-6; clone size: few; J gene: TRBJ2-1; CDR3 protein: CASSHRGRANEQFF; CDR3 DNA: TGTGCCAGCAGCCATAGGGGGAGGGCCAATGAGCAGTTCTTC
CDR3 length: 17; D gene: .; V gene: TRBV7-3; clone size: .; J gene: TRBJ1-1; CDR3 protein: CASSSPVGGAINTEAFF; CDR3 DNA: TGTGCCAGCAGCTCCCCGGTGGGGGGGGCAATTAACACTGAAGCTTTCTTT
CDR3 length: 15; D gene: TRBD1; V gene: TRBV6-9; clone size: .; J gene: TRBJ1-1; CDR3 protein: CASSYEYRGNTEAFF; CDR3 DNA: TGTGCCAGCAGTTACGAGTACAGGGGGAACACTGAAGCTTTCTTT
CDR3 length: 17; D gene: .; V gene: TRBV7-7; clone size: .; J gene: TRBJ2-1; CDR3 protein: CASSNGVLQSSYNEQFF; CDR3 DNA: TGTGCTAGCAGTAACGGGGTCCTGCAGAGCTCCTACAATGAGCAGTTCTTC
CDR3 length: 14; D gene: TRBD2; V gene: TRBV7-9; clone size: many; J gene: TRBJ2-1; CDR3 protein: CASSSIPGLEEQFF; CDR3 DNA: TGTGCCAGCAGCTCTATTCCGGGACTAGAAGAGCAGTTCTTC
CDR3 length: 14; D gene: .; V gene: TRBV12-3/TRBV12-4; clone size: .; J gene: TRBJ2-7; CDR3 protein: CASSPRVRSYEQYF; CDR3 DNA: TGTGCCAGCAGTCCCAGGGTAAGGTCCTACGAGCAGTACTTC
CDR3 length: 17; D gene: TRBD1; V gene: TRBV28; clone size: .; J gene: TRBJ1-1; CDR3 protein: CASSLSVDRILNTEAFF; CDR3 DNA: TGTGCCAGCAGTTTATCTGTGGACAGGATTCTGAACACTGAAGCTTTCTTT
CDR3 length: 14; D gene: TRBD2; V gene: TRBV12-3/TRBV12-4; clone size: few; J gene: TRBJ2-7; CDR3 protein: CASSFSGGAYEQYF; CDR3 DNA: TGTGCCAGCAGTTTCAGCGGGGGGGCCTACGAGCAGTACTTC
CDR3 length: 13; D gene: .; V gene: TRBV10-3; clone size: many; J gene: TRBJ1-2; CDR3 protein: CAIRSGDAIGYTF; CDR3 DNA: TGTGCCATCCGGAGCGGTGATGCTATAGGCTACACCTTC
CDR3 length: 15; D gene: TRBD2; V gene: TRBV28; clone size: many; J gene: TRBJ2-3; CDR3 protein: CAVPPAGVVADTQYF; CDR3 DNA: TGTGCCGTGCCCCCGGCGGGAGTGGTGGCAGATACGCAGTATTTT
CDR3 length: 16; D gene: TRBD1; V gene: TRBV6-1; clone size: many; J gene: TRBJ1-2; CDR3 protein: CASSSRNRGGIYGYTF; CDR3 DNA: TGTGCCAGCAGTTCCCGAAACAGGGGGGGAATCTATGGCTACACCTTC
CDR3 length: 15; D gene: .; V gene: TRBV7-9; clone size: many; J gene: TRBJ2-2; CDR3 protein: CASSLTGKDTGELFF; CDR3 DNA: TGTGCCAGCAGCTTAACAGGGAAGGATACCGGGGAGCTGTTTTTT
CDR3 length: 15; D gene: .; V gene: TRBV5-4; clone size: many; J gene: TRBJ1-3; CDR3 protein: CASSRDRGSGNTIYF; CDR3 DNA: TGTGCCAGCAGCAGAGATAGGGGGTCCGGAAACACCATATATTTT
CDR3 length: 13; D gene: .; V gene: TRBV6-2/TRBV6-3; clone size: .; J gene: TRBJ2-5; CDR3 protein: CAIDPGGSETQYF; CDR3 DNA: TGTGCCATCGACCCGGGGGGCTCAGAGACCCAGTACTTC
CDR3 length: 14; D gene: .; V gene: TRBV5-5; clone size: many; J gene: TRBJ1-1; CDR3 protein: CASALRTDNTEAFF; CDR3 DNA: TGTGCCAGCGCCCTCCGGACAGACAACACTGAAGCTTTCTTT
CDR3 length: 12; D gene: .; V gene: TRBV12-3/TRBV12-4; clone size: .; J gene: TRBJ1-1; CDR3 protein: CASSFKSFVAFF; CDR3 DNA: TGTGCCAGCAGTTTTAAGTCCTTTGTTGCTTTCTTT
CDR3 length: 16; D gene: .; V gene: TRBV7-2; clone size: few; J gene: TRBJ1-5; CDR3 protein: CASSLVGVYSNQPQHF; CDR3 DNA: TGTGCCAGCAGCTTAGTGGGGGTTTATAGCAATCAGCCCCAGCATTTT
CDR3 length: 13; D gene: .; V gene: TRBV7-3; clone size: .; J gene: TRBJ2-2; CDR3 protein: CASSLGYTGELFF; CDR3 DNA: TGTGCCAGCAGCTTAGGGTACACCGGGGAGCTGTTTTTT
CDR3 length: 15; D gene: TRBD2; V gene: TRBV7-3; clone size: .; J gene: TRBJ2-7; CDR3 protein: CASSLVASGRAEQYF; CDR3 DNA: TGTGCCAGCAGCTTAGTGGCTAGCGGGAGGGCCGAGCAGTACTTC
CDR3 length: 15; D gene: TRBD1; V gene: TRBV5-6; clone size: once; J gene: TRBJ2-7; CDR3 protein: CASSHRDSSYNEQYF; CDR3 DNA: TGTGCCAGCAGCCACCGGGACAGTTCTTACAATGAGCAGTACTTC
CDR3 length: 13; D gene: .; V gene: TRBV11-2; clone size: .; J gene: TRBJ2-7; CDR3 protein: CASSLGYSYEQYF; CDR3 DNA: TGTGCCAGCAGCTTAGGGTACTCCTACGAGCAGTACTTC
CDR3 length: 13; D gene: .; V gene: TRBV7-6; clone size: .; J gene: TRBJ2-5; CDR3 protein: CASSRDREETQYF; CDR3 DNA: TGTGCCAGCAGCCGCGACCGGGAAGAGACCCAGTACTTC
CDR3 length: 15; D gene: .; V gene: TRBV11-2; clone size: .; J gene: TRBJ1-1; CDR3 protein: CASSFRDLGGPEAFF; CDR3 DNA: TGTGCCAGCAGCTTCCGGGACCTAGGAGGTCCTGAAGCTTTCTTT
CDR3 length: 13; D gene: .; V gene: TRBV6-1; clone size: .; J gene: TRBJ1-2; CDR3 protein: CASSGGRGYGYTF; CDR3 DNA: TGTGCCAGCAGTGGCGGGCGTGGCTATGGCTACACCTTC
CDR3 length: 15; D gene: TRBD2; V gene: TRBV5-1; clone size: medium-sized; J gene: TRBJ2-1; CDR3 protein: CASSWGTSGLNEQFF; CDR3 DNA: TGCGCCAGCAGCTGGGGGACTAGCGGGTTGAATGAGCAGTTCTTC
CDR3 length: 13; D gene: .; V gene: TRBV7-2; clone size: .; J gene: TRBJ2-5; CDR3 protein: CASSLGTRETQYF; CDR3 DNA: TGTGCCAGCAGTCTCGGGACTCGCGAGACCCAGTACTTC
CDR3 length: 17; D gene: TRBD2; V gene: TRBV7-6; clone size: .; J gene: TRBJ2-1; CDR3 protein: CASSLVFLAGAPGEQFF; CDR3 DNA: TGTGCCAGCAGCTTAGTATTCCTAGCGGGAGCCCCGGGTGAGCAGTTCTTC
CDR3 length: 14; D gene: .; V gene: TRBV6-5; clone size: .; J gene: TRBJ2-1; CDR3 protein: CASSGGWGYNEQFF; CDR3 DNA: TGTGCCAGCAGCGGAGGGTGGGGTTACAATGAGCAGTTCTTC
CDR3 length: 17; D gene: .; V gene: TRBV20-1; clone size: .; J gene: TRBJ2-6; CDR3 protein: CSVSFETGFSGANVLTF; CDR3 DNA: TGCAGTGTTAGTTTTGAGACAGGCTTCTCTGGGGCCAACGTCCTGACTTTC
CDR3 length: 15; D gene: TRBD2; V gene: TRBV7-2; clone size: many; J gene: TRBJ2-3; CDR3 protein: CASSSKRGSTDTQYF; CDR3 DNA: TGTGCCAGCAGCTCGAAGCGGGGCAGCACAGATACGCAGTATTTT
CDR3 length: 14; D gene: TRBD1; V gene: TRBV12-3/TRBV12-4; clone size: .; J gene: TRBJ1-1; CDR3 protein: CASRNRGVNTEAFF; CDR3 DNA: TGTGCCAGCAGAAACAGGGGCGTGAACACTGAAGCTTTCTTT
CDR3 length: 19; D gene: .; V gene: TRBV7-2; clone size: .; J gene: TRBJ2-1; CDR3 protein: CASSTQSPWEQRPFNEQFF; CDR3 DNA: TGTGCCAGCAGCACGCAATCACCGTGGGAACAACGACCCTTCAATGAGCAGTTCTTC
CDR3 length: 17; D gene: .; V gene: TRBV11-1; clone size: .; J gene: TRBJ2-1; CDR3 protein: CASSLAWQGSSYNEQFF; CDR3 DNA: TGTGCCAGCAGCTTAGCGTGGCAGGGGAGCTCCTACAATGAGCAGTTCTTC
CDR3 length: 13; D gene: .; V gene: TRBV20-1; clone size: .; J gene: TRBJ2-7; CDR3 protein: CSLGGRERYEQYF; CDR3 DNA: TGCAGTCTGGGTGGACGGGAGAGGTACGAGCAGTACTTC
CDR3 length: 12; D gene: TRBD1; V gene: TRBV20-1; clone size: many; J gene: TRBJ1-2; CDR3 protein: CSARGGGGGYTF; CDR3 DNA: TGCAGTGCTAGAGGAGGGGGCGGTGGCTACACCTTC